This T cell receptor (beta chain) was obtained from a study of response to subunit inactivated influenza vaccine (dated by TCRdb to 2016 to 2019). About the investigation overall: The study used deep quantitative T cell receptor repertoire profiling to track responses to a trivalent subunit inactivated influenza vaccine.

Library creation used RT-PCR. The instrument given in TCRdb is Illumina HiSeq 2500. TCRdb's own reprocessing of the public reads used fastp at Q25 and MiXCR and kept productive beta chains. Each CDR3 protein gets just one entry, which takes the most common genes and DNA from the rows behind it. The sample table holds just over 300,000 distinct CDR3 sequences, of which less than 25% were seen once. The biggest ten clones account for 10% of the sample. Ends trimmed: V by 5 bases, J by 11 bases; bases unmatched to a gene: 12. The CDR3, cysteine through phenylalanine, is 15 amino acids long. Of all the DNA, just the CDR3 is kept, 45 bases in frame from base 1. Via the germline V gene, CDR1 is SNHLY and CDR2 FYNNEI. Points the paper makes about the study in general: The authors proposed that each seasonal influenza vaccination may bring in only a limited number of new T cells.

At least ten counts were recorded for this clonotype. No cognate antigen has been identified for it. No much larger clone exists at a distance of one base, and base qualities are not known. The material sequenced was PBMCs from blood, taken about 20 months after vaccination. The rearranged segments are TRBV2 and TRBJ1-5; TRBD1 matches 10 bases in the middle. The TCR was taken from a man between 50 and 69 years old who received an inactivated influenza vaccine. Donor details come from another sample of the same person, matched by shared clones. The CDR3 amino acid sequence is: CASSPGQGTYFAQHF. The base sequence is TGTGCCAGCAGTCCGGGACAGGGGACATATTTTGCCCAGCATTTT.